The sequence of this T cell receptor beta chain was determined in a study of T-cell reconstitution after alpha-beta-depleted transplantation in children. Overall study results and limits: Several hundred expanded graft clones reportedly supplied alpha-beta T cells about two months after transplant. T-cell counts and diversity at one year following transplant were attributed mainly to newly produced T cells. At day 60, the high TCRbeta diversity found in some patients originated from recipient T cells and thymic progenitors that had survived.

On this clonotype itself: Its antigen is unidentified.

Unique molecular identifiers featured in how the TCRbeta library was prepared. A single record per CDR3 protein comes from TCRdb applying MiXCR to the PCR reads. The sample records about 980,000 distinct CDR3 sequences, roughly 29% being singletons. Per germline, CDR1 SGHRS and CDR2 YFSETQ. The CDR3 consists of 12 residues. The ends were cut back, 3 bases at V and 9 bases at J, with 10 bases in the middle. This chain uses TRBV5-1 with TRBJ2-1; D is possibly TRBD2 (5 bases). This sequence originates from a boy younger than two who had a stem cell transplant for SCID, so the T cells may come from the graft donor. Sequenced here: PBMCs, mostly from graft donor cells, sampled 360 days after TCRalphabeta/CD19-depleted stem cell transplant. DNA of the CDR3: TGCGCCAGCAGCTCATCGGGGATTGAGCAGTTCTTC. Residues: CASSSSGIEQFF.